This TCR beta chain appears in the sequencing data of a study of graft-versus-host responses after intestinal transplantation. Across the study: After anti-thymocyte globulin induction, recipients took tacrolimus and steroids for three to four years. Study observations and caveats: After transplant, early declines in HvG clones were associated with peak levels of circulating GvH clones.

This clone was recorded only once. The antigen is not known. Germline-derived CDR1 and CDR2 are SGHVS and FQNEAQ. The length of the CDR3 is 16 residues. With 4 bases clipped from V and 2 bases from J, the junction kept 7 bases outside the gene matches. Here immunoSEQ multiplex PCR was the method, and the copy in TCRdb shows in-frame clones only, minus some. The sample holds some 11,000 clones, around 80% seen once. This specimen consisted of PBMCs, obtained around 120 days after transplant. The TCR comes from a human patient who received an intestinal transplant, so some T cells may come from the graft donor. The chain uses TRBV7-8 and TRBJ2-7; 11 positions match TRBD2. In nucleotides, the CDR3 is TGTGCCAGCAGCTCCGAGCCGACTAGCGGGGCCTACGAGCAGTACTTC. The encoded protein is CASSSEPTSGAYEQYF.